Below, 27 T cell receptor beta chains from the same sample are listed, as sequenced in a study of blood T cell repertoires in COVID-19. Sequencing was performed with immunoSEQ multiplex PCR; in TCRdb, only in-frame clones are kept and a portion is missing. Among a few hundred thousand clones listed, approximately 84% were seen once. Material: PBMCs or T cells enriched from blood (not recorded which). The source of these receptors is a woman between 18 and 29 years old who had recovered from COVID-19.

This sequence joins TRBV28 and TRBJ1-2, with TRBD1 matching 8 bases. This CDR3 has 14 residues. The germline V gene has CDR1 MDHEN and CDR2 SYDVKM. After removal of 4 bases from V and 0 bases from J, the junction contained 1 base not matched to a gene. In nucleotides, the CDR3 is TGTGCCAGCAGTTCGGGACAGGCTAACTATGGCTACACCTTC. Protein sequence: CASSSGQANYGYTF.

This sequence joins TRBV9 and TRBJ2-2, with 13 nucleotides matching TRBD2. V was clipped by 1 base and J by 4 bases; unmatched bases: 1. Germline-derived CDR1 and CDR2 are SGDLS and YYNGEE. This CDR3 is built from 16 residues. The CDR3 DNA reads TGTGCCAGCAGCGTACGGACTAGCGGGAGCACCGGGGAGCTGTTTTTT. Protein product: CASSVRTSGSTGELFF.

V gene TRBV19 combines with J gene TRBJ1-5; 12 bases line up with TRBD1. With 5 bases clipped from V and 6 bases from J, the junction kept 8 bases outside the gene matches. This CDR3 has 16 residues. The V gene's germline CDR1 is LNHDA and CDR2 SQIVND (reference sequence). CDR3 sequence: CASSPPGTGGVQPQHF. Written as DNA, the CDR3 is TGTGCCAGTAGTCCCCCCGGGACAGGGGGCGTTCAGCCCCAGCATTTT.

The chain joins TRBV3-1 (or the pseudogene TRBV3-2) to TRBJ1-1; 9 positions agree with TRBD1. In germline, CDR1 is LGHDT, CDR2 YNNKEL (reference sequence). The CDR3 length is 14 residues. The V gene end was trimmed by 5 bases and the J gene end by 3 bases; junction bases not matched to a gene: 4. The CDR3 coding sequence is TGTGCCAGCAGCTTACAGGGGGCTGACACTGAAGCTTTCTTT. This sequence encodes CASSLQGADTEAFF.

The chain links TRBV9 to TRBJ2-3, with 8 bases that match TRBD2. Losses at the gene ends were 4 bases for V and 1 base for J; bases not matched to a gene: 11. The germline V gene encodes CDR1 SGDLS and CDR2 YYNGEE. CDR3 length: 17 residues. The CDR3 region is CASSHPIKTSGTDTQYF. DNA of the CDR3: TGTGCCAGCAGCCACCCCATTAAGACTAGCGGCACAGATACGCAGTATTTT.

The chain couples TRBV12-5 to TRBJ2-7, with a tentative D call TRBD1 (6 bases). The CDR3 has 13 residues. In germline, CDR1 is LGHNT, CDR2 FRNRAP. Trimming removed 6 bases from V and 3 bases from J, with 12 bases in between. DNA of the CDR3: TGTGCTAGTGGCCGGGACACCTACTACGAGCAGTACTTC. Amino acid sequence: CASGRDTYYEQYF.

This rearrangement joins TRBV9 to TRBJ1-1, with D possibly TRBD1 on 5 matching bases. The length of the CDR3 is 14 residues. The germline V and J ends were trimmed by 0 bases and 3 bases, with 9 bases remaining between them. Germline V gives CDR1 SGDLS, CDR2 YYNGEE. In DNA form, the CDR3 reads TGTGCCAGCAGCGTAGCAGGGTCCGACACTGAAGCTTTCTTT. Its protein product is CASSVAGSDTEAFF.

The rearrangement links TRBV15 to TRBJ2-3; 12 bases are shared with TRBD1. Trimming at V came to 2 bases and at J to 4 bases, leaving 10 bases not matched to a gene. CDR3 length: 18 residues. Looked up from germline, CDR1 is LNHNV and CDR2 is YYDKDF (reference sequence). The CDR3 is CATSRLRSGTGGPDTQYF. In nucleotides, the CDR3 is TGTGCCACCAGCAGACTTCGTTCCGGGACAGGGGGCCCAGATACGCAGTATTTT.

The chain uses TRBV24-1 and TRBJ1-5; 9 positions agree with TRBD1. Germline trimming cut 0 bases from V and 7 bases from J; bases unmatched to any gene: 9. Germline values: CDR1 KGHDR, CDR2 SFDVKD. The CDR3 spans 17 residues. In DNA, the CDR3 is TGTGCCACCAGTGATTTGGAGGACAGGGGAGGGGACCAGCCCCAGCATTTT. Residues: CATSDLEDRGGDQPQHF.

The chain uses TRBV3-1 (or the pseudogene TRBV3-2) and TRBJ1-2; D is perhaps TRBD1 (6 bases). The V gene lost 0 bases and the J gene lost 4 bases, with 12 bases spanning the gap. This CDR3 comprises 15 residues. Germline V gives CDR1 LGHDT, CDR2 YNNKEL (reference sequence). The CDR3 loop is CASSQEGAPTYGYTF. DNA for the CDR3: TGTGCCAGCAGCCAAGAGGGGGCGCCTACCTATGGCTACACCTTC.

The V call is TRBV21-1, the J call TRBJ1-5. TRBV21-1 is given as a pseudogene. The CDR3 spans 12 residues. CDR3 DNA sequence: TGTGCCAGCAGCAAAGCGGCGGGGCCCCAGCATTTT. Its translation is CASSKAAGPQHF.

The sample holds a few counts of this clone. J is TRBJ2-1 and V is TRBV11-2; D uncertain. The germline gives CDR1 SGHAT, CDR2 FQNNGV. Trimming shortened V by 7 bases and J by 3 bases, and 16 bases separated the two germline ends. The CDR3 sequence is 15 residues long. The CDR3 DNA reads TGTGCCAGCAAAAGGCCGGGTCCTATCTACAATGAGCAGTTCTTC. It encodes CASKRPGPIYNEQFF.

In this sample, this clone turned up once. The V call is TRBV6-6, the J call TRBJ1-6, with D maybe TRBD1 (6 bases). The CDR3 totals 15 residues. From germline, CDR1 is MNHNY and CDR2 SVGAGI (reference sequence). Trimming shortened V by 5 bases and J by 9 bases, and 17 bases separated the two germline ends. The CDR3 nucleotides are TGTGCCAGCAGTACGCCGGGGGGGGGCCGTTCACCCCTCCACTTT. It is translated as CASSTPGGGRSPLHF.

J is TRBJ1-1 and V is TRBV7-9, with D perhaps matching TRBD1 (5 bases). This CDR3 region has 15 residues. Germline loops: CDR1 SEHNR, CDR2 FQNEAQ (reference sequence). V shed 5 bases and J shed 1 base, with 14 bases lying between them. This chain's CDR3 is CASSQKPGQNTEAFF. CDR3 DNA: TGTGCCAGCAGCCAGAAGCCCGGACAGAACACTGAAGCTTTCTTT.

The V and J genes are TRBV7-8 and TRBJ1-1, with 7 bases that match TRBD1. J gave up 3 bases and V 5 bases, and 3 bases lay outside the gene matches. CDR1 is SGHVS, CDR2 FQNEAQ, per germline. The CDR3 contains 13 residues. The CDR3 loop is CASSRQGDTEAFF. The CDR3 nucleotides are TGTGCCAGCAGCCGCCAGGGGGACACTGAAGCTTTCTTT. The whole variable domain, filled in from reference TRBV7-8 and TRBJ1-1, reads GAGVSQSPRYKVAKRGQDVALRCDPISGHVSLFWYQQALGQGPEFLTYFQNEAQLDKSGLPSDRFFAERPEGSVSTLKIQRTQQEDSAVYLCASSRQGDTEAFFGQGTRLTVV.

This chain uses TRBV5-1 with TRBJ2-7, with 7 positions matching TRBD1. The V gene's germline CDR1 is SGHRS and CDR2 YFSETQ. The CDR3 totals 16 residues. V was pared by 5 bases and J by 2 bases, with 13 bases of the junction left unmatched. CDR3 nucleotides: TGCGCCAGCAGACCCACCTACAGGGGCCGCCCCTACGAGCAGTACTTC. Translated, it gives CASRPTYRGRPYEQYF.

In this sample, this clone turned up once. The CDR3 sequence: CASSPDPGQPQHF. DNA of the CDR3: TGTGCCAGCAGTCCCGATCCGGGTCAGCCCCAGCATTTT. The J gene is TRBJ1-5, the V gene TRBV28, with D uncertain. Germline V gives CDR1 MDHEN, CDR2 SYDVKM. The V end lost 5 bases, the J end lost 6 bases, and 11 bases lay between the germline ends. This CDR3 is 13 amino acids long.

This clone was observed at least ten times. For the CDR3, the DNA is TGTGCCAGCATCCGGGACAACTACAATGAGCAGTTCTTC. The encoded protein is CASIRDNYNEQFF. V and J are TRBV27 and TRBJ2-1; the D gene is possibly TRBD1 (6 bases). Germline lookup yields CDR1 MNHEY and CDR2 SMNVEV (reference sequence). The CDR3 loop spans 13 amino acids. With 7 bases removed from V and 3 bases from J, the gap between germline ends came to 10 bases.

The chain employs TRBV5-4 and TRBJ1-2; the match to TRBD1 covers 7 bases. The CDR3 totals 16 residues. Germline CDR1 and CDR2: SGHNT and YYREEE (reference sequence). J gave up 5 bases and V 5 bases, and 15 bases lay outside the gene matches. The CDR3 region is CASRPGGVIFGYGYTF. CDR3 bases: TGTGCCAGCAGGCCAGGGGGTGTGATCTTTGGGTATGGCTACACCTTC.

The genes are TRBV19 and TRBJ1-1; perhaps TRBD1 as D (6 bases). The germline gives CDR1 LNHDA, CDR2 SQIVND (reference sequence). Trimming stripped 5 bases from V and 1 base from J, with 14 bases between. The CDR3 length is 15 residues. The CDR3 loop is CASSPLQGQNTEAFF. As DNA, the CDR3 is TGTGCCAGTAGTCCATTACAGGGTCAGAACACTGAAGCTTTCTTT.

V and J are TRBV7-8 and TRBJ2-3; TRBD2 matches 13 bases. This CDR3 comprises 15 residues. The germline gives CDR1 SGHVS, CDR2 FQNEAQ. V dropped 3 bases and J dropped 6; count of bases not matched to a gene: 3. This CDR3 reads CASSLETSGGDTQYF. Here the CDR3 DNA reads TGTGCCAGCAGCTTGGAGACTAGCGGGGGGGATACGCAGTATTTT.

The chain employs TRBV6-5 and TRBJ1-2; D remains unclear. Between the trimmed V and J ends, which lost 0 bases and 5 bases, there was a span of 10 bases. Germline V lookup: CDR1 MNHEY, CDR2 SVGAGI. The length of the CDR3 is 14 residues. The CDR3 loop is CASSYSNTLYGYTF. DNA of the CDR3: TGTGCCAGCAGTTACTCGAACACCCTTTATGGCTACACCTTC.

The chain employs TRBV5-5 and TRBJ1-1; D not resolved. V lost 4 bases and J 1 base, leaving 11 bases between the germline ends. CDR1 is SGHKS, CDR2 YYEKEE, per germline (reference sequence). This CDR3 has 14 residues. The CDR3 DNA sequence: TGTGCCAGCAGCCCATACATCCGGAACACTGAAGCTTTCTTT. Residues: CASSPYIRNTEAFF.

This clone was seen only a few times. The rearrangement links TRBV5-1 to TRBJ1-1, with 9 positions matching TRBD1. Germline V lookup: CDR1 SGHRS, CDR2 YFSETQ. V shed 1 base and J 4 bases; nucleotides not matched to a gene: 11. This CDR3 has 17 residues. The chain's CDR3 is CASSLLGTGSILTEAFF. CDR3 coding DNA: TGCGCCAGCAGCTTGCTCGGGACAGGGTCGATCCTCACTGAAGCTTTCTTT.

The chain's CDR3 is CASSGSGQQYYGYTF. As DNA, the CDR3 is TGTGCCAGCAGTGGTTCGGGACAACAATACTATGGCTACACCTTC. The rearrangement joins TRBV2 to TRBJ1-2; possible D gene TRBD1, 6 bases. Trimming removed 4 bases at V and 3 bases at J, with 15 bases between. CDR3 length: 15 residues. Looked up from germline, CDR1 is SNHLY and CDR2 is FYNNEI.

The gene calls are TRBV13 and TRBJ2-1; possibly TRBD2 for D (6 bases). Trimming pared 8 bases from V and 1 base from J, leaving 18 bases between. This CDR3 contains 16 residues. The germline V gene encodes CDR1 PRHDT and CDR2 FYEKMQ (reference sequence). CDR3: CASWRAELRSYNEQFF. For the CDR3, the DNA is TGTGCCAGCTGGAGGGCCGAGCTGAGATCCTACAATGAGCAGTTCTTC.

V usage is TRBV2 and J usage is TRBJ2-3; 8 nucleotides match TRBD1. V shed 6 bases and J 0 bases; nucleotides not matched to a gene: 8. This CDR3 is built from 16 residues. Looked up from germline, CDR1 is SNHLY and CDR2 is FYNNEI. The CDR3 loop reads CASRRTGSTSTDTQYF. DNA of the CDR3: TGTGCCAGCAGACGGACAGGGTCGACTAGCACAGATACGCAGTATTTT.